These 18 T cell receptor beta chains share one sample of origin, sequenced in a study of graft-versus-host responses after intestinal transplantation. Measured with immunoSEQ multiplex PCR; TCRdb has only the in-frame clones, and not every one. The table has some 100,000 clones, less than 95% seen once. Which antigens these TCRs recognize remains unknown. The material was unstimulated CD8+ T cells sorted from spleen or lymph node cells, obtained before transplant. All receptors derive from a human donor who was the organ donor for an intestinal transplant.

V gene TRBV5-1 combines with J gene TRBJ1-2; 7 bases align to TRBD1. Trimming removed 5 bases from V and 4 bases from J; junction bases left unmatched: 5. Germline V gene data show CDR1 as SGHRS and CDR2 as YFSETQ. This CDR3 has 13 residues. The CDR3 DNA reads as TGCGCCAGCAGGCGGGACAGCTCCTATGGCTACACCTTC. Translated, it gives CASRRDSSYGYTF. Together with reference TRBV5-1 and TRBJ1-2, the CDR3 gives the full variable domain: KAGVTQTPRYLIKTRGQQVTLSCSPISGHRSVSWYQQTPGQGLQFLFEYFSETQRNKGNFPGRFSGRQFSNSRSEMNVSTLELGDSALYLCASRRDSSYGYTFGSGTRLTVV.

The chain joins TRBV7-9 to TRBJ2-1; 11 bases map to TRBD2. CDR3 size: 16 residues. CDR1 is SEHNR and CDR2 is FQNEAQ in the germline V gene (reference sequence). V trimming: 5 bases; J trimming: 2 bases; junction bases outside the gene matches: 5. As DNA, the CDR3 is TGTGCCAGCAGCGCGACGACTAGCGGGGCCTACAATGAGCAGTTCTTC. It is translated as CASSATTSGAYNEQFF. Full variable domain (remainder filled in from reference TRBV7-9 and TRBJ2-1): DTGVSQNPRHKITKRGQNVTFRCDPISEHNRLYWYRQTLGQGPEFLTYFQNEAQLEKSRLLSDRFSAERPKGSFSTLEIQRTEQGDSAMYLCASSATTSGAYNEQFFGPGTRLTVL.

This chain uses TRBV28 with TRBJ1-1; tentative D call: TRBD1 (5 bases). Trimming took off 2 bases at V and 2 bases at J, with 6 bases between the two ends. This CDR3 is 13 amino acids long. Germline CDR1 and CDR2: MDHEN and SYDVKM. This chain's CDR3 is CASSLDSNTEAFF. The CDR3 region has the DNA TGTGCCAGCAGTTTAGACAGTAACACTGAAGCTTTCTTT.

The genes are TRBV28 and TRBJ1-2, with D perhaps matching TRBD1 (5 bases). Trimming took off 1 base at V and 4 bases at J, with 7 bases between the two ends. CDR3 length equals 13 residues. CDR1 is MDHEN and CDR2 is SYDVKM in the germline V gene. CDR3 sequence (DNA): TGTGCCAGCAGTTTATATGGGGCCTATGGCTACACCTTC. This codes for CASSLYGAYGYTF.

This rearrangement joins TRBV7-9 to TRBJ2-2, with D perhaps matching TRBD2 (6 bases). The V end lost 5 bases, the J end lost 7 bases, and 11 bases lay between the germline ends. CDR3 length equals 13 residues. CDR1 and CDR2 from the germline V gene are SEHNR and FQNEAQ (reference sequence). The CDR3 spells CASSPPGSGELFF. Written as DNA, the CDR3 is TGTGCCAGCAGCCCGCCCGGGAGCGGGGAGCTGTTTTTT.

This clone was counted only a few times. The chain joins TRBV6-6 to TRBJ2-7; D is unresolved. This CDR3 spans 12 amino acids. Germline CDR1 reads MNHNY; CDR2 reads SVGAGI (reference sequence). V gave up 8 bases and J gave up 3 bases, with 11 bases separating them. The CDR3 loop is CASGIGSYEQYF. Written as DNA, the CDR3 is TGTGCCAGCGGTATCGGTAGCTACGAGCAGTACTTC.

This sequence joins TRBV20-1 and TRBJ1-5; D unresolved. V was clipped by 6 bases and J by 7 bases, with 7 bases between them. The CDR3 extends over 10 amino acids. Per the germline V gene, CDR1 is DFQATT and CDR2 is SNEGSKA (reference sequence). This chain's CDR3 is CSAGEQPQHF. The DNA for the CDR3 is TGCAGTGCGGGAGAGCAGCCCCAGCATTTT.

CDR3 sequence reads: CASLPQRENSYNEQFF. The CDR3 DNA is TGTGCCAGCCTTCCCCAGCGGGAGAACTCCTACAATGAGCAGTTCTTC. This chain connects TRBV28 to TRBJ2-1; 8 bases match TRBD2. The CDR3 is 16 amino acids. With V trimmed by 8 bases and J by 0 bases, 9 bases remained unmatched. Germline loops: CDR1 MDHEN, CDR2 SYDVKM.

The chain has TRBV9 and TRBJ1-3, with 8 bases identical to TRBD1. This CDR3 contains 15 residues. CDR1 SGDLS and CDR2 YYNGEE come from the germline V gene. V dropped 4 bases and J dropped 0; count of bases not matched to a gene: 3. The CDR3 spells CASSLTGGSGNTIYF. The CDR3 DNA follows: TGTGCCAGCAGCCTTACAGGGGGCTCTGGAAACACCATATATTTT.

The rearrangement joins TRBV6-5 to TRBJ1-6; D remains ambiguous. Germline V gives CDR1 MNHEY, CDR2 SVGAGI. This CDR3 comprises 15 residues. Trimming shortened V by 6 bases and J by 12 bases, and 21 bases separated the two germline ends. CDR3 in DNA: TGTGCCAGCAGGGACTCAACCGAGATTGGGTTACCCCTCCACTTT. Translating it yields CASRDSTEIGLPLHF.

V and J are TRBV28 and TRBJ1-1; D not certain. The CDR3 sequence is 12 residues long. Trimming took 3 bases from V and 8 from J, leaving 10 bases between them. CDR1 MDHEN and CDR2 SYDVKM come from the germline V gene. CDR3 nucleotide sequence: TGTGCCAGCAGTTTTGACGGGAGGGAAGCTTTCTTT. Translation: CASSFDGREAFF.

The chain is built from TRBV5-1 and TRBJ2-1, with a weak D call TRBD1 (5 bases). Germline V gene sequence: CDR1 SGHRS, CDR2 YFSETQ. Trimming stripped 3 bases from V and 0 bases from J, with 10 bases between. CDR3 length: 15 amino acids. The CDR3 reads CASSSGHGSYNEQFF. CDR3 DNA: TGCGCCAGCAGCTCCGGACATGGCTCCTACAATGAGCAGTTCTTC.

This clone was counted a single time. This chain connects TRBV7-3 to TRBJ2-3; D possibly corresponds to TRBD2 (6 bases). The germline V gene has CDR1 SGHTA and CDR2 FQGTGA. V was clipped by 1 base and J by 1 base, with 9 bases between them. The CDR3 is 15 amino acids. The CDR3 spells CASSLNGEGTDTQYF. The CDR3 region has the DNA TGTGCCAGCAGCTTAAACGGGGAGGGCACAGATACGCAGTATTTT.

The gene calls are TRBV5-4 and TRBJ2-3; 7 bases match TRBD1. Looked up from germline, CDR1 is SGHNT and CDR2 is YYREEE (reference sequence). The ends lost 5 bases at V and 4 bases at J; junction bases unmatched: 10. The CDR3 totals 15 residues. Written as DNA, the CDR3 is TGTGCCAGCAGTTTGTCGGGGACAGTGCCAGATACGCAGTATTTT. Residues: CASSLSGTVPDTQYF. The variable domain in full, completed from reference TRBV5-4 and TRBJ2-3, reads ETGVTQSPTHLIKTRGQQVTLRCSSQSGHNTVSWYQQALGQGPQFIFQYYREEENGRGNFPPRFSGLQFPNYSSELNVNALELDDSALYLCASSLSGTVPDTQYFGPGTRLTVL.

The rearrangement uses TRBV9 and TRBJ2-1, with 15 nucleotides matching TRBD2. This CDR3 spans 14 amino acids. Germline assignment: CDR1 SGDLS and CDR2 YYNGEE. Trimming removed 5 bases from V and 7 bases from J; junction bases left unmatched: 1. The CDR3 spells CASRGTSGRNEQFF. The CDR3 nucleotides read TGTGCCAGCAGGGGGACTAGCGGGAGGAATGAGCAGTTCTTC.

The rearrangement links TRBV6-6 to TRBJ2-7; D gene unclear. The CDR3 sequence is 13 residues long. Germline assignment: CDR1 MNHNY and CDR2 SVGAGI (reference sequence). V lost 2 bases and J 5 bases, leaving 10 bases between the germline ends. CDR3 DNA: TGTGCCAGCAGTTACGTCGGCGCGGACGAGCAGTACTTC. The encoded protein is CASSYVGADEQYF.

This chain links TRBV7-9 with TRBJ2-4; 8 bases map to TRBD1. With V trimmed by 5 bases and J by 0 bases, 9 bases remained unmatched. The CDR3 loop spans 17 amino acids. Germline V gene lookup returns CDR1 SEHNR and CDR2 FQNEAQ (reference sequence). The CDR3 loop is CASSPRTGQLAKNIQYF. CDR3 DNA: TGTGCCAGCAGCCCAAGGACAGGGCAATTAGCCAAAAACATTCAGTACTTC. The full variable domain, rest sourced from reference TRBV7-9 and TRBJ2-4, is DTGVSQNPRHKITKRGQNVTFRCDPISEHNRLYWYRQTLGQGPEFLTYFQNEAQLEKSRLLSDRFSAERPKGSFSTLEIQRTEQGDSAMYLCASSPRTGQLAKNIQYFGAGTRLSVL.

V is TRBV9 and J is TRBJ2-7; D is perhaps TRBD1 (6 bases). CDR3 length: 15 residues. From germline, CDR1 is SGDLS and CDR2 YYNGEE. Deletions cut 4 bases from V and 2 bases from J, with 16 bases between. The CDR3 region has the DNA TGTGCCAGCAGCCCACTTGTGGACAGTACCTACGAGCAGTACTTC. This sequence encodes CASSPLVDSTYEQYF.